This TCR beta chain emerged from a study of T cell repertoires in cytomegalovirus infection. This clonotype was detected only once. One junction end does not reproduce the germline sequence, and a read error may be involved. One entry per CDR3 protein, called by TCRdb with MiXCR from the reads. Here the sample spans around 740,000 distinct CDR3 sequences, approximately 40% being singletons. The CDR3 consists of 15 residues. CDR1 is MDHEN and CDR2 is SYDVKM in the germline V gene. V and J are TRBV28 and TRBJ2-5; 12 bases map to TRBD1. The material sequenced was PBMCs. The TCR was taken from a human donor in good health (CMV status not recorded). Some clones in this sample may be carry-over from other donors' samples. The CDR3 bases are TGTGCCAGATTAACCGGGACAGGGGGCGGAGAGAGCCAGTACTTC. This gives the protein CARLTGTGGGESQYF.